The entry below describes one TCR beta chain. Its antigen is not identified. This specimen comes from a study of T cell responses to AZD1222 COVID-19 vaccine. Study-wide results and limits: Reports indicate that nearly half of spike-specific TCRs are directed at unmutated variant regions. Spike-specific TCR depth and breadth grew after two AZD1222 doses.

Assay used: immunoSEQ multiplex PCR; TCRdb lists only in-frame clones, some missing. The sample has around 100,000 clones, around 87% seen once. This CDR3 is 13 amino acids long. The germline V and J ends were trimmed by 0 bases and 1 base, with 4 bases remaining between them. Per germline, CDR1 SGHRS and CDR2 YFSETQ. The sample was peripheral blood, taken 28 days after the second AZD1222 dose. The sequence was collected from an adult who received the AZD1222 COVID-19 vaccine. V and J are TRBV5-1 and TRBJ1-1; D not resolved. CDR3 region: CASSLAQNTEAFF. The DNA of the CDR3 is TGCGCCAGCAGCTTGGCACAGAACACTGAAGCTTTCTTT.